The rows below give T cell receptor beta chains drawn from one sample of a study of T cell changes during pregnancy in multiple sclerosis. The protocol was immunoSEQ multiplex PCR, while the TCRdb copy is restricted to in-frame clones and leaves out a portion. The data show fewer than 50,000 clones, approximately 90% seen once. The sample consisted of CD8+ T cells from peripheral blood mononuclear cells, taken after pregnancy. The receptors here all came from a female donor with multiple sclerosis, enrolled in a pregnancy study. CDR3s include the opening cysteine and the closing phenylalanine or tryptophan. Fields, in order: J gene, V gene, clone size, D gene, CDR3 protein, CDR3 DNA. A D gene is named only where the DNA matches it firmly. Clone size is shown for a subset of rows, as once, few, many or a class of expanded clone.

>TRBJ2-3|TRBV4-1|.|TRBD2
CASSLSPGTSGGLLTDTQYF
TGCGCCAGCAGCCTTTCCCCGGGGACTAGCGGGGGGCTACTCACAGATACGCAGTATTTT
>TRBJ2-2|TRBV13|.|.
CASSSRLTDTGELFF
TGTGCCAGCAGCTCCCGATTGACTGACACCGGGGAGCTGTTTTTT
>TRBJ2-7|TRBV5-6|.|.
CASRPAVSHREQYF
TGTGCCAGCAGGCCGGCGGTCTCGCATCGGGAGCAGTACTTC
>TRBJ1-2|TRBV6-5|.|.
CASSFGARQHGYTF
TGTGCCAGCAGTTTTGGGGCCAGACAGCATGGGTACACCTTC
>TRBJ2-7|TRBV27|.|.
CASSLYRDYEQYF
TGTGCCAGCAGTTTGTACAGGGACTACGAGCAGTACTTC
>TRBJ1-1|TRBV13|.|TRBD1
CASSQGGEAFF
TGTGCCAGCAGCCAGGGGGGCGAAGCTTTCTTT
>TRBJ1-1|TRBV10-1|.|TRBD1
CASSESGQGRAFF
TGCGCCAGCAGTGAGTCCGGACAGGGAAGGGCTTTCTTT
>TRBJ2-7|TRBV27|.|.
CASSPLKAGALSYEQYF
TGTGCCAGCAGTCCGCTTAAGGCAGGGGCCCTCTCCTACGAGCAGTACTTC
>TRBJ2-3|TRBV9|.|.
CASSVEGGMDTQYF
TGTGCCAGCAGCGTAGAGGGGGGGATGGATACGCAGTATTTT
>TRBJ2-3|TRBV29-1|.|TRBD1
CSARTQGADTQYF
TGCAGCGCCCGCACACAGGGGGCAGATACGCAGTATTTT
>TRBJ1-1|TRBV5-1|few|.
CASRRGMNTEAFF
TGCGCCAGCAGGCGGGGAATGAACACTGAAGCTTTCTTT
>TRBJ2-7|TRBV19|.|TRBD2
CASSVAAGGHEQYF
TGTGCCAGTAGTGTTGCAGCGGGGGGGCACGAGCAGTACTTC
>TRBJ1-6|TRBV27|.|.
CATAISYYNSPLHF
TGTGCCACCGCTATCTCTTATTATAATTCACCCCTCCACTTT
>TRBJ2-7|TRBV5-8|few|.
CASSLFGSYEQYF
TGTGCCAGCAGCTTATTCGGGTCCTACGAGCAGTACTTC
>TRBJ1-5|TRBV19|.|.
CASRTAGSSQPQHF
TGTGCCAGTAGGACCGCGGGGAGTAGTCAGCCCCAGCATTTT
>TRBJ1-2|TRBV5-1|.|.
CASTQEHRDAEGGYGYTF
TGCGCCAGCACCCAGGAACACCGGGACGCAGAAGGGGGCTATGGCTACACCTTC
>TRBJ1-1|TRBV7-9|many|TRBD1
CASSSTGGWDTEAFF
TGTGCCAGCAGCTCCACAGGGGGCTGGGACACTGAAGCTTTCTTT
>TRBJ2-1|TRBV4-2|few|TRBD2
CASSQGGMSSGGADEQFF
TGTGCCAGCAGCCAAGGGGGGATGTCCAGCGGGGGGGCTGATGAGCAGTTCTTC
>TRBJ2-7|TRBV6-1|.|.
CASSEAPQAEQYF
TGTGCCAGCAGTGAAGCTCCACAGGCCGAGCAGTACTTC
>TRBJ2-3|TRBV7-6|.|TRBD1
CASSNRQGALPTDTQYF
TGTGCCAGCAGCAACCGACAGGGGGCGCTCCCCACAGATACGCAGTATTTT
>TRBJ2-2|TRBV10-3|.|.
CAIGLTPGELFF
TGTGCCATCGGCCTTACCCCCGGGGAGCTGTTTTTT
>TRBJ1-6|TRBV13|.|TRBD1
CASGQGVGSSPLHF
TGTGCCAGCGGTCAGGGGGTTGGTAGTTCACCCCTCCACTTT
>TRBJ1-1|TRBV7-9|many|.
CASSPTEGLEAFF
TGTGCCAGCAGCCCAACAGAGGGACTAGAAGCTTTCTTT
>TRBJ2-7|TRBV6-5|.|.
CASSYGQGSYEQYF
TGTGCCAGCAGTTACGGGCAGGGGTCCTACGAGCAGTACTTC
>TRBJ2-1|TRBV15|.|.
CATSGQTDEQFF
TGTGCCACCTCTGGACAGACCGATGAGCAGTTCTTC
>TRBJ2-7|TRBV6-1|.|.
CASSGHAEAYEQYF
TGTGCCAGCAGTGGGCACGCCGAAGCCTACGAGCAGTACTTC
>TRBJ2-3|TRBV19|.|.
CASSIWRGGTDTQYF
TGTGCCAGTAGTATATGGAGGGGCGGTACAGATACGCAGTATTTT
>TRBJ2-1|TRBV5-4|.|.
CASSLGPDVPDSYNEQFF
TGTGCCAGCAGCTTGGGCCCGGACGTCCCGGACAGCTACAATGAGCAGTTCTTC
>TRBJ2-1|TRBV15|.|.
CATSREAEQFF
TGTGCCACCAGCAGGGAGGCAGAGCAGTTCTTC
>TRBJ2-5|TRBV2|.|.
CASSDRVKETQYF
TGTGCCAGCAGTGACAGGGTAAAAGAGACCCAGTACTTC
>TRBJ1-4|TRBV4-1|.|.
CASSPGPAANEKLFF
TGCGCCAGCAGCCCAGGTCCGGCAGCCAATGAAAAACTGTTTTTT
>TRBJ2-3|TRBV5-6|.|.
CASSLATDSPDTQYF
TGTGCCAGCAGCTTGGCCACGGACAGCCCAGATACGCAGTATTTT
>TRBJ2-1|TRBV27|.|.
CASSAALANEQFF
TGTGCCAGCAGTGCGGCCCTCGCCAATGAGCAGTTCTTC
>TRBJ2-5|TRBV5-6|.|.
CASSLVGQETQYF
TGTGCCAGCAGCTTGGTTGGACAGGAGACCCAGTACTTC
>TRBJ2-3|TRBV29-1|.|TRBD2
CSVEASGGTTDTQYF
TGCAGCGTTGAAGCCAGCGGGGGGACCACAGATACGCAGTATTTT
>TRBJ1-2|TRBV7-9|once|.
CASSLWGDGYTF
TGTGCCAGCAGCTTATGGGGGGATGGCTACACCTTC
>TRBJ2-7|TRBV10-2|.|TRBD1
CASRPPGQGYYEQYF
TGCGCCAGCAGGCCCCCGGGACAGGGCTACTACGAGCAGTACTTC